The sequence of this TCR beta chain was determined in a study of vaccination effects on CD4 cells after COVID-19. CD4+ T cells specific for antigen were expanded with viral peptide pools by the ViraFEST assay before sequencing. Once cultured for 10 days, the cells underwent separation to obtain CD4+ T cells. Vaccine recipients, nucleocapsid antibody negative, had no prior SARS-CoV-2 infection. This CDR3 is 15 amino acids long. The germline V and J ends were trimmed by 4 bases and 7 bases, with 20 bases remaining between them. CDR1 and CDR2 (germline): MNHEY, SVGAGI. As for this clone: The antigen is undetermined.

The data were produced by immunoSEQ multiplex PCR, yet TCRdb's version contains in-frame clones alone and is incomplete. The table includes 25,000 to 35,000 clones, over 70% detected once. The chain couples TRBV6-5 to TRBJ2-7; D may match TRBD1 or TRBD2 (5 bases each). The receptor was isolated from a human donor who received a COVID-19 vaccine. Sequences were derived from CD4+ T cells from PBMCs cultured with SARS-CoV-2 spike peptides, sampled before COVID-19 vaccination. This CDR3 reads CASSSSGTALREQYF. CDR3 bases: TGTGCCAGCAGTTCCTCCGGGACGGCGCTACGAGAGCAGTACTTC.